This T cell receptor beta chain was sequenced for a study of blood T cells in healthy people across ages. V was cut by 10 bases and J by 2 bases, with 15 bases left in between. In germline, CDR1 is MNHNY, CDR2 SVGAGI (reference sequence). CDR3 length: 14 residues. Alongside a J-beta primer mix, a sample-barcoded 5' primer served in a second PCR lasting about 7 to 12 cycles. TCRdb used MiXCR to reprocess the 5' RACE reads, holding one entry per CDR3 protein. In the table there are about 900,000 distinct CDR3 sequences, approximately 67% of which are singletons. The sequencing input was blood. V and J are TRBV6-6 and TRBJ1-3, with D possibly matching TRBD1 (5 bases). The clonotype comes from a man aged 30-40 years in good health. CDR3 nucleotide sequence: TGTGCCACCTTGGTAGGGGAGGCTGGAAACACCATATATTTT. It yields the protein CATLVGEAGNTIYF.